This passage covers 4 T cell receptor beta chains from one sample sequenced in a study of brain T cells in children with intractable seizures. The assay was immunoSEQ multiplex PCR, and TCRdb's table has in-frame clones only and misses some. The sample yields 62,000 or so clones, about 96% seen once. The sample here was peripheral blood, taken at surgery. These receptor sequences come from a boy under two years old with focal cortical dysplasia and intractable seizures.

V gene TRBV7-2 combines with J gene TRBJ2-3, with D uncertain. Trimming stripped 3 bases from V and 6 bases from J, with 16 bases between. Germline V gene data show CDR1 as SGHTA and CDR2 as FQGNSA. The CDR3 spans 15 residues. CDR3 region: CASSLWSSARDTQYF. In DNA form, the CDR3 reads TGTGCCAGCAGCTTGTGGTCTTCAGCCCGGGATACGCAGTATTTT.

Only one count was recorded for this clone. The V gene is TRBV6-5, the J gene TRBJ1-2, with D unclear. Germline V gene sequence: CDR1 MNHEY, CDR2 SVGAGI. This CDR3 comprises 15 residues. Trimming pared 0 bases from V and 6 bases from J, leaving 14 bases between. The DNA for the CDR3 is TGTGCCAGCAGTTACTCGGAGCGGGAGCGGAATGGCTACACCTTC. This gives the protein CASSYSERERNGYTF.

This clone was observed once. The rearrangement uses TRBV9 and TRBJ1-3; D is perhaps TRBD1 (5 bases). Germline lookup yields CDR1 SGDLS and CDR2 YYNGEE. The CDR3 loop spans 16 amino acids. Trimming took 1 base from V and 4 from J, leaving 15 bases between them. This chain's CDR3 is CASSVSGRGRGNTIYF. The CDR3 DNA sequence: TGTGCCAGCAGCGTAAGCGGAAGGGGCAGGGGAAACACCATATATTTT.

The chain combines TRBV2 with TRBJ1-5; D is uncertain. This CDR3 has 12 amino acids. CDR1 SNHLY and CDR2 FYNNEI come from the germline V gene. V was pared by 5 bases and J by 4 bases, with 6 bases between. The CDR3 here is CASSLGNQPQHF. DNA for the CDR3: TGTGCCAGCAGTCTGGGGAATCAGCCCCAGCATTTT.